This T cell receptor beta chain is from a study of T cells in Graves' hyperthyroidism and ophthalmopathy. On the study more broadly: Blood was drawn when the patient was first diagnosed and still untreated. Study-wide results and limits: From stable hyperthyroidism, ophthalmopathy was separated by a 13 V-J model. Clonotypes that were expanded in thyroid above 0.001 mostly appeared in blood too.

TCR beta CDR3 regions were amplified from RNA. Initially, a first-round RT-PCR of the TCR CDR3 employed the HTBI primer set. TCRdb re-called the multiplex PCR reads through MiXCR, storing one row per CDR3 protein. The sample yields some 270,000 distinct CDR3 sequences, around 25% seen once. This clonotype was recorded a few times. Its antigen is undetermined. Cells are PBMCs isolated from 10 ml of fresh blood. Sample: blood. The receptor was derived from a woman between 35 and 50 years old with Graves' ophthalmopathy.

CDR3 region: CASSQRLKTQETQYF. The CDR3, as DNA: TGCGCCAGCAGCCAACGACTGAAGACTCAAGAGACCCAGTACTTC. V gene TRBV4-1 combines with J gene TRBJ2-5; no firm D call. The CDR3 runs 15 residues. CDR1 MGHRA and CDR2 YSYEKL come from the germline V gene. V lost 2 bases and J 2 bases, leaving 12 bases between the germline ends.